This TCR beta chain was profiled in a study of OX40 agonist ivuxolimab in advanced cancers. Study as a whole: Patients in the trial were receiving intravenous ivuxolimab every 2 weeks, at doses of 0.01 to 10 mg/kg.

Worth noting for this clone: Other DNA sequences in the sample encode the same CDR3.

Per the germline V gene, CDR1 is SGHKS and CDR2 is YYEKEE (reference sequence). Trimming cost V 0 bases and J 0 bases, with 10 bases left between them. CDR3 length equals 15 residues. Sequencing was performed with immunoSEQ multiplex PCR; in TCRdb, only in-frame clones are kept and a portion is missing. This table holds 70,000 or so clones, roughly 80% found once. The chain joins TRBV5-5 to TRBJ2-7, with a weak D call TRBD1 (6 bases). Source: CD4+ or CD8+ T cells sorted from blood, taken in a trial of the OX40 agonist ivuxolimab. The sequence derives from an adult with an advanced solid tumor such as melanoma, head and neck, liver or kidney cancer. CDR3: CASSLGLGGSYEQYF. DNA of the CDR3: TGTGCCAGCAGCTTGGGGTTAGGGGGCTCCTACGAGCAGTACTTC.